This TCR beta chain was documented in a study of blood T cell repertoires in COVID-19. Across 20 to 25 US areas, participants ranged in age from about 18 to 100 years. Participant reports of clinical history set cohort assignment. Germline V gene data show CDR1 as SGHTA and CDR2 as FQGNSA. This CDR3 region has 14 residues. V dropped 4 bases and J dropped 3; count of bases not matched to a gene: 3. Sequencing was performed with immunoSEQ multiplex PCR; in TCRdb, only in-frame clones are kept and a portion is missing. The sample has some 150,000 clones, about 80% seen once. V and J are TRBV7-2 and TRBJ1-5, with 7 bases that match TRBD1. This receptor was taken from a man aged 50-60 years who had recovered from COVID-19. Sequenced: PBMCs or T cells enriched from blood (not recorded which). The CDR3 coding sequence is TGTGCCAGCAGCTCGACAGGGCCCAATCAGCCCCAGCATTTT. This translates into CASSSTGPNQPQHF.